The 25 T cell receptor beta chains below all came from one sample that was sequenced in a study of spatial heterogeneity in lung cancer (dated by TCRdb to between 2019 and 2020). The time point label, read with the paper, signifies: blood at routine non-recurrence follow-up after resection. TCR sequencing used whole RNA extracted from tumor and nontumor lung tissue, or from cryopreserved PBMC samples, without cell sorting. Library generation was performed with 5' RACE. TCRdb names NextSeq 500 as the instrument used. TCRdb trimmed public reads at Q25 via fastp, called clones via MiXCR and kept in-frame beta chains. Rows are unified per CDR3 protein, each entry keeping the most common DNA and genes. The sample profile shows some 120,000 distinct CDR3 sequences; more than 10% of them were found once. Around 17% of the sample belongs to the ten largest clones. The material sequenced was PBMCs, taken at follow-up. These receptor sequences come from a male donor with early-stage non-small cell lung cancer.

V is TRBV2 and J is TRBJ1-1; tentatively, D is TRBD1 (6 bases). The germline V gene has CDR1 SNHLY and CDR2 FYNNEI. V lost 8 bases to trimming and J lost 4 bases, with 11 bases between them. The CDR3 extends over 12 amino acids. CDR3 in amino acids: CASQGLSTEAFF. The DNA of the CDR3 is TGTGCCAGCCAGGGGTTGTCCACTGAAGCTTTCTTT.

The CDR3 bases are TGTGCCAGCAGCTTGAGGAACACGGGTTGGACCGGGGAGCTGTTTTTT. Amino acid sequence: CASSLRNTGWTGELFF. The chain links TRBV5-6 to TRBJ2-2; D gene ambiguous. The CDR3 length is 16 residues. CDR1 is SGHDT and CDR2 is YYEEEE in the germline V gene. V dropped 1 base and J dropped 5 bases, with 15 bases sitting between them.

In this sample, this clonotype turned up many times. CDR3 in DNA: TGTGCCAGCAGCATCGTCAGGGGGGAAGACACTGAAGCTTTCTTT. Translated: CASSIVRGEDTEAFF. The V call is TRBV7-2, the J call TRBJ1-1, with 7 bases lining up with TRBD1. Losses at the gene ends were 5 bases for V and 3 bases for J; bases not matched to a gene: 9. The germline V gene encodes CDR1 SGHTA and CDR2 FQGNSA. The CDR3 contains 15 residues.

The chain recombines TRBV19 with TRBJ1-5; no clear D gene. Germline CDR1 LNHDA, CDR2 SQIVND (reference sequence). Trimming stripped 6 bases from V and 4 bases from J, with 13 bases between. This CDR3 is 14 amino acids long. The chain's CDR3 is CASSPLDGNQPQHF. In DNA form, the CDR3 reads TGTGCCAGTAGCCCCCTCGACGGGAATCAGCCCCAGCATTTT.

The chain is built from TRBV20-1 and TRBJ1-6; possible D gene TRBD1, 5 bases. V dropped 6 bases and J dropped 5 bases, with 14 bases sitting between them. CDR1 is DFQATT and CDR2 is SNEGSKA in the germline V gene (reference sequence). The CDR3 spans 14 residues. The CDR3 bases are TGCAGTGCCACGAGGGGAACCAATAATTCACCCCTCCACTTT. Residues: CSATRGTNNSPLHF.

The J gene is TRBJ1-1, the V gene TRBV28; D is unresolved. The CDR3 length is 15 residues. V was cut by 2 bases and J by 1 base, with 11 bases left in between. Germline CDR1 reads MDHEN; CDR2 reads SYDVKM. CDR3 sequence: CASSLPPTENTEAFF. The DNA for the CDR3 is TGTGCCAGCAGTTTACCCCCCACGGAGAACACTGAAGCTTTCTTT.

J is TRBJ2-3 and V is TRBV6-6; possible D gene TRBD1, 5 bases. Germline V gene sequence: CDR1 MNHNY, CDR2 SVGAGI (reference sequence). There are 15 residues in the CDR3. V was shortened by 3 bases and J by 4 bases, with 14 bases between the two germline ends. The CDR3 is CASSYGHQGPDTQYF. CDR3 coding DNA: TGTGCCAGCAGTTATGGGCATCAGGGCCCAGATACGCAGTATTTT.

This clonotype was recorded a few times. This chain connects TRBV4-1 to TRBJ2-7; possibly TRBD1 for D (6 bases). The CDR3 has 15 residues. Trimming took 0 bases from V and 6 from J, leaving 15 bases between them. Germline loops: CDR1 MGHRA, CDR2 YSYEKL. The CDR3 region is CASSQDGTPPVEQYF. The CDR3 DNA sequence: TGCGCCAGCAGCCAAGACGGGACACCCCCAGTCGAGCAGTACTTC.

This clonotype has only one observation. The junction differs from germline at one of its ends, possibly a read error. The chain is built from TRBV6-1 and TRBJ2-1; D is perhaps TRBD1 (6 bases). The CDR3 runs to 16 residues. Germline values: CDR1 MNHNS, CDR2 SASEGT. In nucleotides, the CDR3 is TGTGCCAGCAGTGAACGGGGTGCCAGGGGCTACAGTGAGCAGTTCTTC. It yields the protein CASSERGARGYSEQFF.

This rearrangement joins TRBV20-1 to TRBJ2-7; D call uncertain. Germline CDR1 reads DFQATT; CDR2 reads SNEGSKA (reference sequence). CDR3 length: 12 residues. V was trimmed by 3 bases and J by 2 bases, leaving 8 bases between them. For the CDR3, the DNA is TGCAGTGCTAGTGACGGAACCTACGAGCAGTACTTC. As protein: CSASDGTYEQYF.

V is TRBV4-1 and J is TRBJ1-5; no clear D. Trimming removed 4 bases at V and 3 bases at J, with 13 bases between. The germline V gene encodes CDR1 MGHRA and CDR2 YSYEKL. The CDR3 length is 15 residues. CDR3: CASSRLWGFNQPQHF. The CDR3 nucleotides read TGCGCCAGCAGCCGTCTATGGGGTTTCAATCAGCCCCAGCATTTT.

This clonotype was seen just once. The chain uses TRBV15 and TRBJ1-4; no clear D. Deletions cut 2 bases from V and 6 bases from J, with 10 bases between. This CDR3 contains 14 residues. The germline V gene has CDR1 LNHNV and CDR2 YYDKDF (reference sequence). This CDR3 reads CATSRYGRDEKLFF. The CDR3 DNA reads TGTGCCACCAGCAGATATGGGAGAGATGAAAAACTGTTTTTT. The variable domain in full, completed from reference TRBV15 and TRBJ1-4, reads DAMVIQNPRYQVTQFGKPVTLSCSQTLNHNVMYWYQQKSSQAPKLLFHYYDKDFNNEADTPDNFQSRRPNTSFCFLDIRSPGLGDTAMYLCATSRYGRDEKLFFGSGTQLSVL.

The chain uses TRBV5-1 and TRBJ2-4; D remains ambiguous. Trimming took 0 bases from V and 1 from J, leaving 5 bases between them. The germline gives CDR1 SGHRS, CDR2 YFSETQ. The CDR3 extends over 14 amino acids. In nucleotides, the CDR3 is TGCGCCAGCAGCTTGGAAGGGGCCAAAAACATTCAGTACTTC. Encoded protein: CASSLEGAKNIQYF.

In this sample, this clonotype turned up many times. The gene calls are TRBV29-1 and TRBJ1-2; D possibly corresponds to TRBD1 (6 bases). Germline V gives CDR1 SQVTM, CDR2 ANQGSEA. This CDR3 is built from 15 residues. V lost 6 bases to trimming and J lost 0 bases, with 17 bases between them. The CDR3 region has the DNA TGCAGCGTCGACGACCAGGAGGGGGCTAACTATGGCTACACCTTC. Its translation is CSVDDQEGANYGYTF.

This clonotype came up a few times. V gene TRBV5-1 combines with J gene TRBJ2-1; 10 bases are shared with TRBD2. With V trimmed by 5 bases and J by 1 base, 9 bases remained unmatched. Germline V gene sequence: CDR1 SGHRS, CDR2 YFSETQ. The CDR3 contains 17 residues. The CDR3 region is CASRGASGGGSYNEQFF. The CDR3 coding sequence is TGCGCCAGCAGGGGAGCTAGCGGGGGAGGATCCTACAATGAGCAGTTCTTC. The full variable domain, with the rest looked up from reference TRBV5-1 and TRBJ2-1, is KAGVTQTPRYLIKTRGQQVTLSCSPISGHRSVSWYQQTPGQGLQFLFEYFSETQRNKGNFPGRFSGRQFSNSRSEMNVSTLELGDSALYLCASRGASGGGSYNEQFFGPGTRLTVL.

V usage is TRBV20-1 and J usage is TRBJ1-6; D call uncertain. This CDR3 comprises 11 residues. Germline CDR1 DFQATT, CDR2 SNEGSKA (reference sequence). V was cut by 1 base and J by 14 bases, with 9 bases left in between. CDR3 DNA: TGCAGTGCTAGAGGCAACTCATCCCTCCACTTT. It specifies CSARGNSSLHF.

This clonotype was detected a few times. The chain carries TRBV7-9 and TRBJ2-2; 10 nucleotides line up with TRBD2. Germline-derived CDR1 and CDR2 are SEHNR and FQNEAQ (reference sequence). This CDR3 region has 16 residues. V shed 6 bases and J 6 bases; nucleotides not matched to a gene: 10. The CDR3 nucleotides read TGTGCCAGCAGTGCTACTAGCGGGGCAAAAGCCGGGGAGCTGTTTTTT. This encodes CASSATSGAKAGELFF.

This clonotype was found a few times. V and J are TRBV27 and TRBJ1-6; 9 nucleotides align to TRBD1. In germline, CDR1 is MNHEY, CDR2 SMNVEV (reference sequence). The CDR3 runs to 14 residues. Trimming took 3 bases from V and 7 from J; bases not matched to a gene: 1. In DNA form, the CDR3 reads TGTGCCAGCAGTTTCGGGACAGGGAATTCACCCCTCCACTTT. Residues: CASSFGTGNSPLHF.

This clonotype came up many times. The CDR3 DNA reads TGCAGCGTTGAAGCCACGGGACACCTTCCCCAAGAGACCCAGTACTTC. It yields the protein CSVEATGHLPQETQYF. V is TRBV29-1 and J is TRBJ2-5; perhaps TRBD1 as D (6 bases). The CDR3 covers 16 residues. V dropped 1 base and J dropped 1 base, with 16 bases sitting between them. Germline V lookup: CDR1 SQVTM, CDR2 ANQGSEA. The full variable domain, its missing parts supplied by reference TRBV29-1 and TRBJ2-5, is SAVISQKPSRDICQRGTSLTIQCQVDSQVTMMFWYRQQPGQSLTLIATANQGSEATYESGFVIDKFPISRPNLTFSTLTVSNMSPEDSSIYLCSVEATGHLPQETQYFGPGTRLLVL.

The rearrangement joins TRBV5-1 to TRBJ2-1; the D gene is possibly TRBD1 (6 bases). This CDR3 has 15 amino acids. V was cut by 4 bases and J by 2 bases, with 13 bases left in between. The germline CDR1 and CDR2 sequences are SGHRS and YFSETQ. CDR3 amino acids: CASSATGNAYNEQFF. DNA for the CDR3: TGCGCCAGCAGCGCAACAGGGAACGCCTACAATGAGCAGTTCTTC.

This clonotype was detected only a few times. The rearrangement uses TRBV20-1 and TRBJ1-1; 7 bases line up with TRBD1. Germline V gene sequence: CDR1 DFQATT, CDR2 SNEGSKA (reference sequence). The CDR3 runs 14 residues. Losses at the gene ends were 5 bases for V and 5 bases for J; bases not matched to a gene: 11. The CDR3 DNA sequence: TGCAGTGCTCCCGCGACAGGGATGGGAACTGAAGCTTTCTTT. This translates into CSAPATGMGTEAFF.

The rearrangement joins TRBV10-3 to TRBJ1-5; no definite D call. CDR3 size: 13 residues. CDR1 and CDR2 (germline): ENHRY, SYGVKD. Trimming removed 2 bases at V and 6 bases at J, with 8 bases between. The CDR3 is CAISEGLSQPQHF. In DNA, the CDR3 is TGTGCCATCAGTGAGGGCTTGAGTCAGCCCCAGCATTTT.

This chain joins TRBV7-2 and TRBJ2-7; maybe TRBD2 (6 bases). The length of the CDR3 is 14 residues. CDR1 is SGHTA and CDR2 is FQGNSA in the germline V gene. V was clipped by 3 bases and J by 3 bases, with 12 bases between them. This CDR3 reads CASSLGREIYEQYF. CDR3 DNA: TGTGCCAGCAGCTTGGGACGGGAGATCTACGAGCAGTACTTC.

This rearrangement joins TRBV10-3 to TRBJ1-2, with D perhaps matching TRBD1 (5 bases). The germline gives CDR1 ENHRY, CDR2 SYGVKD. V was cut by 9 bases and J by 11 bases, with 22 bases left in between. There are 13 residues in the CDR3. In nucleotides, the CDR3 is TGTGCCATTCGAGCCAGGGACCCAACTGGGTACACCTTC. Translating gives CAIRARDPTGYTF.

On this clonotype: A read error may explain this, as a much larger clone is one base away. The chain uses TRBV6-5 and TRBJ2-7; TRBD2 matches at 10 bases. After removal of 7 bases from V and 5 bases from J, the junction contained 14 bases not matched to a gene. CDR3 size: 16 residues. Germline CDR1 MNHEY, CDR2 SVGAGI. The DNA for the CDR3 is TGTGCCAGCACCCGCCGGGGGAGCGGGGGGGCCAACGAGCAGTACTTC. Its translation is CASTRRGSGGANEQYF.